The 27 T cell receptor beta chains below come from one sample, sequenced in a study of PD-1 blockade in classical Hodgkin lymphoma. Every patient relapsed after autologous stem cell transplantation, and brentuximab vedotin exposure varied. Assay used: immunoSEQ multiplex PCR; TCRdb lists only in-frame clones, some missing. The sample carries 100,000 or so clones, roughly 90% recorded once. Sequencing used peripheral blood mononuclear cells (PBMCs), obtained before the second cycle of nivolumab. The receptors shown here come from a human donor with classical Hodgkin lymphoma.

V gene TRBV6-5 combines with J gene TRBJ2-7, with 7 bases aligning to TRBD1. The CDR3 consists of 11 residues. V shed 8 bases, J shed 5 bases, and the junction held 3 bases outside the gene matches. CDR1 and CDR2 (germline): MNHEY, SVGAGI. Written as DNA, the CDR3 is TGTGCCAGCCGACAGGGCCACGAGCAGTACTTC. Residues: CASRQGHEQYF.

J is TRBJ1-5 and V is TRBV5-1; D is uncertain. V lost 4 bases to trimming and J lost 6 bases, with 20 bases between them. Germline lookup yields CDR1 SGHRS and CDR2 YFSETQ. The CDR3 extends over 16 amino acids. The CDR3 bases are TGCGCCAGCAGCCCCATGGCCGGCGGGTTTAGTCAGCCCCAGCATTTT. Its protein product is CASSPMAGGFSQPQHF.

The chain links TRBV7-8 to TRBJ2-2; TRBD1 aligns across 7 bases. Germline values: CDR1 SGHVS, CDR2 FQNEAQ. V was clipped by 5 bases and J by 4 bases; unmatched bases: 10. This CDR3 has 16 amino acids. The CDR3 nucleotides are TGTGCCAGCAGCGAGTTACAGGGGTCGTTCACCGGGGAGCTGTTTTTT. This codes for CASSELQGSFTGELFF.

On this clone itself: One junction end disagrees with the germline gene, perhaps due to a read error. This rearrangement joins TRBV6-1 to TRBJ1-2; tentative D call: TRBD1 (5 bases). The CDR3 consists of 14 residues. The germline V gene has CDR1 MNHNS and CDR2 SASEGT. The CDR3 spells CASSALSIGVPTPF. The CDR3 DNA reads as TGTGCCAGCAGTGCTCTTTCTATAGGGGTGCCTACCCCCTTC.

V gene TRBV28 combines with J gene TRBJ2-7; weak D call: TRBD1 (6 bases). The CDR3 covers 17 residues. Trimming pared 0 bases from V and 4 bases from J, leaving 19 bases between. The germline V gene has CDR1 MDHEN and CDR2 SYDVKM. Written as DNA, the CDR3 is TGTGCCAGCAGTTTATGGACGGGACAACACAACCTTTACGAGCAGTACTTC. Protein product: CASSLWTGQHNLYEQYF.

The chain carries TRBV5-1 and TRBJ2-7; D is possibly TRBD1 or TRBD2 (5 bases each). From germline, CDR1 is SGHRS and CDR2 YFSETQ. The CDR3 has 15 residues. With 5 bases removed from V and 4 bases from J, the gap between germline ends came to 19 bases. The CDR3 DNA follows: TGCGCCAGCAGGGAACCGGGACCTACATCGTACGAGCAGTACTTC. This gives the protein CASREPGPTSYEQYF.

The V gene is TRBV7-9, the J gene TRBJ2-5; D assignment may be TRBD1 or TRBD2 (7 bases each). In germline, CDR1 is SEHNR, CDR2 FQNEAQ (reference sequence). The V end lost 11 bases, the J end lost 3 bases, and 16 bases lay between the germline ends. There are 13 residues in the CDR3. CDR3 DNA: TGTGCCGGGCGACAGGGAGGGGAAGAGACCCAGTACTTC. Translated, it gives CAGRQGGEETQYF. Variable domain in full (rest from reference TRBV7-9 and TRBJ2-5): DTGVSQNPRHKITKRGQNVTFRCDPISEHNRLYWYRQTLGQGPEFLTYFQNEAQLEKSRLLSDRFSAERPKGSFSTLEIQRTEQGDSAMYLCAGRQGGEETQYFGPGTRLLVL.

This rearrangement joins TRBV5-1 to TRBJ1-1; TRBD1 agrees at 8 bases. The CDR3 sequence is 14 residues long. Germline V gene lookup returns CDR1 SGHRS and CDR2 YFSETQ. V was clipped by 2 bases and J by 4 bases; unmatched bases: 4. CDR3: CASSFSDRATEAFF. The DNA of the CDR3 is TGCGCCAGCAGCTTTTCGGACAGGGCCACTGAAGCTTTCTTT.

The CDR3 protein is CASSPARGAFF. The CDR3 DNA reads TGTGCCAGCAGCCCTGCTCGGGGAGCTTTCTTT. V and J are TRBV28 and TRBJ1-1; D is unclear. In germline, CDR1 is MDHEN, CDR2 SYDVKM. The ends were cut back, 6 bases at V and 10 bases at J, with 12 bases in the middle. This CDR3 contains 11 residues.

The V and J genes are TRBV7-3 and TRBJ2-2; 8 nucleotides align to TRBD1. Trimming took 3 bases from V and 7 from J; bases not matched to a gene: 4. Per germline, CDR1 SGHTA and CDR2 FQGTGA. The CDR3 contains 14 residues. The CDR3 loop is CASSLQGAGGELFF. CDR3 in DNA: TGTGCCAGCAGCTTGCAGGGGGCCGGCGGGGAGCTGTTTTTT.

The chain links TRBV7-9 to TRBJ2-1; 16 nucleotides agree with TRBD2. The CDR3 runs to 14 residues. CDR1 and CDR2 from the germline V gene are SEHNR and FQNEAQ (reference sequence). The J segment lost 15 bases and the V segment lost 6 bases, leaving 8 bases of the junction unmatched. Written as DNA, the CDR3 is TGTGCCAGCAGTGCCGGGACTAGCGGGGGGGCTGCGTTCTTC. This translates into CASSAGTSGGAAFF.

The chain carries TRBV19 and TRBJ2-7; 8 nucleotides line up with TRBD1. Per germline, CDR1 LNHDA and CDR2 SQIVND (reference sequence). This CDR3 has 15 residues. Losses at the gene ends were 5 bases for V and 2 bases for J; bases not matched to a gene: 8. The CDR3 bases are TGTGCCAGTAGTCCCGGACAGGGCGGGGCCTACGAGCAGTACTTC. Protein: CASSPGQGGAYEQYF.

The V gene is TRBV7-2, the J gene TRBJ2-7; 12 bases are a match to TRBD2. J gave up 7 bases and V 1 base, and 5 bases lay outside the gene matches. The CDR3 contains 15 residues. Germline CDR1 and CDR2: SGHTA and FQGNSA. CDR3 residues: CASSLELAGGHEQYF. The CDR3 DNA sequence: TGTGCCAGCAGCTTAGAGCTAGCGGGGGGGCATGAGCAGTACTTC.

This clone has a handful of counts. The chain joins TRBV5-1 to TRBJ1-1, with D possibly being TRBD1 (6 bases). This CDR3 contains 14 residues. Germline CDR1 reads SGHRS; CDR2 reads YFSETQ. V lost 5 bases, J lost 4 bases, and 15 bases lay in between. In DNA form, the CDR3 reads TGCGCCAGCAGGCTCTCAGGGGAAGGCACTGAAGCTTTCTTT. It encodes CASRLSGEGTEAFF.

The chain links TRBV2 to TRBJ2-3; D remains ambiguous. Germline CDR1 SNHLY, CDR2 FYNNEI. The ends were cut back, 4 bases at V and 1 base at J, with 6 bases in the middle. The CDR3 consists of 13 residues. The CDR3 DNA is TGTGCCAGCAGTGGATATGGCACAGATACGCAGTATTTT. Translating gives CASSGYGTDTQYF.

J is TRBJ2-2 and V is TRBV2; D call uncertain. Looked up from germline, CDR1 is SNHLY and CDR2 is FYNNEI. The CDR3 has 19 residues. V gave up 2 bases and J gave up 1 base, with 20 bases separating them. CDR3 amino acids: CASSEHHMSTYLNTGELFF. Written as DNA, the CDR3 is TGTGCCAGCAGTGAACATCACATGAGTACCTATTTGAACACCGGGGAGCTGTTTTTT.

The CDR3 region is CASSSGLAGAYLYEQYF. The CDR3, as DNA: TGTGCCAGCAGCTCGGGACTAGCGGGGGCCTACCTCTACGAGCAGTACTTC. This chain joins TRBV11-2 and TRBJ2-7; 14 nucleotides agree with TRBD2. The CDR3 covers 17 residues. The ends lost 4 bases at V and 3 bases at J; junction bases unmatched: 8. The germline V gene has CDR1 SGHAT and CDR2 FQNNGV.

V is TRBV5-1 and J is TRBJ2-2, with D unclear. V was pared by 1 base and J by 9 bases, with 10 bases between. From germline, CDR1 is SGHRS and CDR2 YFSETQ. The CDR3 runs 13 residues. The CDR3 DNA reads as TGCGCCAGCAGCTTGTCCGATTCCCGGGAGCTGTTTTTT. This codes for CASSLSDSRELFF. The variable domain in full, completed from reference TRBV5-1 and TRBJ2-2, reads KAGVTQTPRYLIKTRGQQVTLSCSPISGHRSVSWYQQTPGQGLQFLFEYFSETQRNKGNFPGRFSGRQFSNSRSEMNVSTLELGDSALYLCASSLSDSRELFFGEGSRLTVL.

The V gene is TRBV5-1, the J gene TRBJ2-7; D may be TRBD1 (5 bases). This CDR3 contains 14 residues. With 4 bases removed from V and 4 bases from J, the gap between germline ends came to 15 bases. CDR1 and CDR2 (germline): SGHRS, YFSETQ. The CDR3 is CASSQTAPGYEQYF. CDR3 DNA sequence: TGCGCCAGCAGCCAGACAGCCCCGGGTTACGAGCAGTACTTC.

This clone was observed once. The chain links TRBV5-8 to TRBJ2-7; TRBD1 aligns across 8 bases. The CDR3 runs 14 residues. Trimming cost V 2 bases and J 2 bases; bases outside gene matches: 3. Germline assignment: CDR1 SGHTS and CDR2 YDEGEE. This CDR3 reads CASSFGTGTYEQYF. The CDR3 DNA reads as TGTGCCAGCAGCTTCGGGACAGGTACCTACGAGCAGTACTTC.

This clone appeared a single time. The J gene is TRBJ2-3, the V gene TRBV2, with 16 nucleotides matching TRBD2. The V gene end was trimmed by 7 bases and the J gene end by 0 bases; junction bases not matched to a gene: 4. CDR1 is SNHLY, CDR2 FYNNEI, per germline. This CDR3 spans 17 amino acids. CDR3 loop: CASMGTSGGVSTDTQYF. CDR3 DNA: TGTGCCAGCATGGGGACTAGCGGGGGGGTGAGCACAGATACGCAGTATTTT.

This sequence joins TRBV7-9 and TRBJ1-3; D is uncertain. The CDR3 totals 13 residues. V was clipped by 1 base and J by 4 bases, with 5 bases between them. From germline, CDR1 is SEHNR and CDR2 FQNEAQ (reference sequence). DNA for the CDR3: TGTGCCAGCAGCTTAGTGGGGGGAAACACCATATATTTT. It specifies CASSLVGGNTIYF.

The V and J genes are TRBV28 and TRBJ2-6; tentatively, D is TRBD1 or TRBD2 (5 bases each). V lost 4 bases and J lost 0, with 10 bases in between. This CDR3 spans 16 amino acids. Germline lookup yields CDR1 MDHEN and CDR2 SYDVKM. The CDR3 DNA is TGTGCCAGCAGTTCGGGAAGGGGCTCTGGGGCCAACGTCCTGACTTTC. Translated, it gives CASSSGRGSGANVLTF.

This clone has a handful of counts. The genes are TRBV7-2 and TRBJ2-7; D is ambiguous. This CDR3 region has 13 residues. CDR1 is SGHTA, CDR2 FQGNSA, per germline. V was pared by 4 bases and J by 1 base, with 8 bases between. This chain's CDR3 is CASSSGPSYEQYF. The CDR3 DNA follows: TGTGCCAGCAGCTCAGGCCCTTCCTACGAGCAGTACTTC.

The chain couples TRBV27 to TRBJ2-7; D is possibly TRBD1 or TRBD2 (5 bases each). The CDR3 consists of 14 residues. Trimming stripped 6 bases from V and 0 bases from J, with 12 bases between. CDR1 MNHEY and CDR2 SMNVEV come from the germline V gene (reference sequence). CDR3 sequence: CASSFRDLSYEQYF. For the CDR3, the DNA is TGTGCCAGCAGCTTCCGGGACCTCTCCTACGAGCAGTACTTC.

The chain links TRBV7-8 to TRBJ2-3; no clear D gene. This CDR3 is 14 amino acids long. V lost 5 bases, J lost 5 bases, and 14 bases lay in between. Germline CDR1 and CDR2: SGHVS and FQNEAQ. In DNA form, the CDR3 reads TGTGCCAGCAGCCATAGAGATGGTGGAGATACGCAGTATTTT. Protein sequence: CASSHRDGGDTQYF.

This chain uses TRBV6-5 with TRBJ1-5, with no clear D. The CDR3 has 13 residues. Germline values: CDR1 MNHEY, CDR2 SVGAGI. Trimming removed 2 bases at V and 9 bases at J, with 11 bases between. DNA for the CDR3: TGTGCCAGCAGTTACCGCAGGTTCTCGCCCCAGCATTTT. Translation gives CASSYRRFSPQHF.